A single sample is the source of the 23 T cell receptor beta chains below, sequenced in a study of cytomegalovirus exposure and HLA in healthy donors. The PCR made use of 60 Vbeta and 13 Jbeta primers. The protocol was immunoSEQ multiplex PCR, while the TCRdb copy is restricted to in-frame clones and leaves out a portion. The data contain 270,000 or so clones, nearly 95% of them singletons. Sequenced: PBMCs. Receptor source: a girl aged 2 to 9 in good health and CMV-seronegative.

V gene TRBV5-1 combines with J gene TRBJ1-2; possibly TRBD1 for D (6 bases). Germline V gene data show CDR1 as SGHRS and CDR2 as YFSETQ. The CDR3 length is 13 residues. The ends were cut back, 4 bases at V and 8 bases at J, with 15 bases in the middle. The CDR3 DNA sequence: TGCGCCAGCAGCAGAAAAACAGGGAACGGCTACACCTTC. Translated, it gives CASSRKTGNGYTF.

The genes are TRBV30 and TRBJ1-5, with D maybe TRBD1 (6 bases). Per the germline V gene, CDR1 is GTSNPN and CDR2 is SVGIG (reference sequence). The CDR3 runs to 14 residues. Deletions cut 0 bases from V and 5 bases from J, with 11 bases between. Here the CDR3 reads CAWSVRQGHQPQHF. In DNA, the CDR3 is TGTGCCTGGAGTGTGAGGCAGGGGCATCAGCCCCAGCATTTT. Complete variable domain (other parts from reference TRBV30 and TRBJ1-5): SQTIHQWPATLVQPVGSPLSLECTVEGTSNPNLYWYRQAAGRGLQLLFYSVGIGQISSEVPQNLSASRPQDRQFILSSKKLLLSDSGFYLCAWSVRQGHQPQHFGDGTRLSIL.

The CDR3 sequence is CASLAGGLHPNTGELFF. The CDR3, as DNA: TGTGCCAGCCTGGCGGGGGGCCTGCATCCGAACACCGGGGAGCTGTTTTTT. V usage is TRBV27 and J usage is TRBJ2-2; TRBD2 aligns across 8 bases. Per germline, CDR1 MNHEY and CDR2 SMNVEV (reference sequence). The CDR3 loop spans 17 amino acids. The trim removed 8 bases at V and 0 bases at J, leaving 11 bases unmatched.

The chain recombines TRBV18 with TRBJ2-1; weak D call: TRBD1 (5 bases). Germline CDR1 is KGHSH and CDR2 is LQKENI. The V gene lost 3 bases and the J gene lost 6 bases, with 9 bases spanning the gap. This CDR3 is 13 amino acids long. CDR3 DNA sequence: TGTGCCAGCTCACCCATGGGGCCCAATGAGCAGTTCTTC. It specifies CASSPMGPNEQFF. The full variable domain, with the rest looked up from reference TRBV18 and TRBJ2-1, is NAGVMQNPRHLVRRRGQEARLRCSPMKGHSHVYWYRQLPEEGLKFMVYLQKENIIDESGMPKERFSAEFPKEGPSILRIQQVVRGDSAAYFCASSPMGPNEQFFGPGTRLTVL.

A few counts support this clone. The CDR3 DNA reads as TGCGCCAGCAGCTTGGTTGGGGGGACCGGTGGCACTGAAGCTTTCTTT. Translated, it gives CASSLVGGTGGTEAFF. The chain has TRBV5-1 and TRBJ1-1; a weak D match, TRBD1 (5 bases). CDR1 is SGHRS and CDR2 is YFSETQ in the germline V gene. This CDR3 is built from 16 residues. V was trimmed by 0 bases and J by 4 bases, leaving 16 bases between them.

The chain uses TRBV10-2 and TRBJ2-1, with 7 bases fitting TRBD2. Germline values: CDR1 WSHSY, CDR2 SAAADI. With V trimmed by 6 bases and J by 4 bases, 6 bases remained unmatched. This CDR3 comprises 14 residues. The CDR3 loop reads CASSSGIRYNEQFF. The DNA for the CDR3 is TGCGCCAGCAGCAGCGGGATCCGGTACAATGAGCAGTTCTTC.

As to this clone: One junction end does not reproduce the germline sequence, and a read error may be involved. The CDR3 DNA reads as TGTACCAGCAGTTACTCGGCGACGCAGGGCTCCTACGAGCAGTACTTC. Protein product: CTSSYSATQGSYEQYF. This chain uses TRBV6-5 with TRBJ2-7, with a tentative D call TRBD1 (5 bases). This CDR3 has 16 residues. Germline V gene sequence: CDR1 MNHEY, CDR2 SVGAGI.

CDR3 residues: CASSRRGESYEQYF. The CDR3 DNA sequence: TGTGCCAGCAGCCGCAGGGGAGAGTCCTACGAGCAGTACTTC. The rearrangement joins TRBV9 to TRBJ2-7; a possible D gene is TRBD1 (6 bases). V lost 4 bases and J 1 base, leaving 12 bases between the germline ends. Germline V lookup: CDR1 SGDLS, CDR2 YYNGEE. CDR3 length: 14 residues.

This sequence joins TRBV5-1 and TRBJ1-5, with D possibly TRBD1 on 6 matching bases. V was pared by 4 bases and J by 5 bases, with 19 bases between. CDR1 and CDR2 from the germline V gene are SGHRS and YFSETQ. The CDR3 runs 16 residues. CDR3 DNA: TGCGCCAGCAGCGACGGACAGAAGAAATTTGATCAGCCCCAGCATTTT. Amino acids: CASSDGQKKFDQPQHF.

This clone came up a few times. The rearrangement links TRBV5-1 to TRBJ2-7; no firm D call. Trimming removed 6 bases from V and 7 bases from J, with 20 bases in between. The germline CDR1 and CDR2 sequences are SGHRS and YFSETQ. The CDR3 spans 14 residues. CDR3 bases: TGCGCCAGCAAGAGTGGAAGCACCGTGCGGGAGCAGTACTTC. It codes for CASKSGSTVREQYF.

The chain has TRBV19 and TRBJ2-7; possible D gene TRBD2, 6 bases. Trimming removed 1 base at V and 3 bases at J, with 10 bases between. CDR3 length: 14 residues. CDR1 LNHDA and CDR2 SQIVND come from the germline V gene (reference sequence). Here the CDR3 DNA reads TGTGCCAGTAGTATAGCTTGGAGGGTCTACGAGCAGTACTTC. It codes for CASSIAWRVYEQYF.

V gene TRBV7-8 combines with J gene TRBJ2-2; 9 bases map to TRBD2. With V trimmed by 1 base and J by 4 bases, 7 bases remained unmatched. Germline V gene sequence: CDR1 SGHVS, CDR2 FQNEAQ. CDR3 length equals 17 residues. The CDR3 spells CASSLVGREGGTGELFF. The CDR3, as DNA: TGTGCCAGCAGCTTAGTAGGGCGGGAGGGAGGCACCGGGGAGCTGTTTTTT.

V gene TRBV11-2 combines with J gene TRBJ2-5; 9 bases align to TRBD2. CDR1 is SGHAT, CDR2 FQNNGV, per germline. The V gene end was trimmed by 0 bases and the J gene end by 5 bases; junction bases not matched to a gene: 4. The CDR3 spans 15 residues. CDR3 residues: CASSLDVSGGETQYF. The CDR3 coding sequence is TGTGCCAGCAGCTTAGACGTTAGCGGGGGCGAGACCCAGTACTTC.

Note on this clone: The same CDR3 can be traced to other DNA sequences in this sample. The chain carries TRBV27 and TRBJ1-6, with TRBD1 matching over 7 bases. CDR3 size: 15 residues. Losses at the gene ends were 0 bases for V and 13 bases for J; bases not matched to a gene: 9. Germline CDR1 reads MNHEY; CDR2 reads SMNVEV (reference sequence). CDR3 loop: CASSLSGTARSPLHF. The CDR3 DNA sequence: TGTGCCAGCAGTTTATCCGGGACAGCTAGATCGCCCCTCCACTTT.

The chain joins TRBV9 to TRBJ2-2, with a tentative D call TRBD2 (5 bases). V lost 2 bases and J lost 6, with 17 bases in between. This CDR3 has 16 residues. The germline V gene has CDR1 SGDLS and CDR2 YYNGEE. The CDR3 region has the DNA TGTGCCAGCAGCGTTTTGGCTAGGGCGGGTGCCGGGGAGCTGTTTTTT. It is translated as CASSVLARAGAGELFF.

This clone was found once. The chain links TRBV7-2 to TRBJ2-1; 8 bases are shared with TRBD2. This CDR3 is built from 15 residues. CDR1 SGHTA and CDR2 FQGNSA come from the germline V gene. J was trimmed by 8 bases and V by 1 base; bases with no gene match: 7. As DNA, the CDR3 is TGTGCCAGCAGCTTAGGGCCGGGGGGGCCAGATGAGCAGTTCTTC. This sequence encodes CASSLGPGGPDEQFF.

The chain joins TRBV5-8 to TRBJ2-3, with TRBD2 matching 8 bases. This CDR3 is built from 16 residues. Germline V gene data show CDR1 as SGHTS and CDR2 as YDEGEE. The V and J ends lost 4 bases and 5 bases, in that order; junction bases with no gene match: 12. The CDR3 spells CASSPGRVAGIDTQYF. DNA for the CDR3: TGTGCCAGCAGCCCTGGAAGGGTAGCGGGGATAGATACGCAGTATTTT.

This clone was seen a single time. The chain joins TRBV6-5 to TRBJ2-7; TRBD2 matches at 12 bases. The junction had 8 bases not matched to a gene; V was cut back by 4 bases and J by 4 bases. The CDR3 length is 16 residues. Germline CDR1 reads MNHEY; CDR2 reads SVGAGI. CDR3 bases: TGTGCCAGCAGTTCACTAGCGGGAGGCCTGAATTACGAGCAGTACTTC. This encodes CASSSLAGGLNYEQYF.

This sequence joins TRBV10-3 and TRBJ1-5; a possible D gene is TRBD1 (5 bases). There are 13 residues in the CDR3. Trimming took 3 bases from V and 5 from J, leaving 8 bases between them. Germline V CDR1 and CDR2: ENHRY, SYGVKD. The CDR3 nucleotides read TGTGCCATCAGTGATAGCAGGGATCAGCCCCAGCATTTT. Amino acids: CAISDSRDQPQHF.

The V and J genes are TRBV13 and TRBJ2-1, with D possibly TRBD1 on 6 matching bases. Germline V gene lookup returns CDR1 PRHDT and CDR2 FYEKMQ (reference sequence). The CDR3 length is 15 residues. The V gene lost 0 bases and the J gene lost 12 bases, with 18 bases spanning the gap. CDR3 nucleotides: TGTGCCAGCAGCTTAGGTACCGGGACATACTCTTGGCAGTTCTTC. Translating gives CASSLGTGTYSWQFF. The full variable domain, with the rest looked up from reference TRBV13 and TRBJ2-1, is AAGVIQSPRHLIKEKRETATLKCYPIPRHDTVYWYQQGPGQDPQFLISFYEKMQSDKGSIPDRFSAQQFSDYHSELNMSSLELGDSALYFCASSLGTGTYSWQFFGPGTRLTVL.

The CDR3 region is CASSRAGEGAEQYF. The CDR3 coding sequence is TGTGCCAGCAGCCGTGCGGGGGAGGGCGCCGAGCAGTACTTC. The chain is built from TRBV5-4 and TRBJ2-7; TRBD2 aligns across 7 bases. With 4 bases clipped from V and 6 bases from J, the junction kept 10 bases outside the gene matches. Germline CDR1 reads SGHNT; CDR2 reads YYREEE (reference sequence). The CDR3 covers 14 residues.

The CDR3 DNA sequence: TGCGCCAGCAGCTCTTGGGGGCAAATTAATGAAAAACTGTTTTTT. Translating gives CASSSWGQINEKLFF. This chain connects TRBV5-1 to TRBJ1-4; D perhaps matches TRBD1 (6 bases). V was cut by 3 bases and J by 4 bases, with 13 bases left in between. The length of the CDR3 is 15 residues. CDR1 is SGHRS, CDR2 YFSETQ, per germline.

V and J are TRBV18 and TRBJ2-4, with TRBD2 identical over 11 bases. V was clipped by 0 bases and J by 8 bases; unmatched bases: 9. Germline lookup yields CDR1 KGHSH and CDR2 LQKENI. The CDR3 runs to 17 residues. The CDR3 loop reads CASSPPGATSGVYIQYF. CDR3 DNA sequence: TGTGCCAGCTCACCACCGGGTGCGACTAGCGGGGTATACATTCAGTACTTC.